Here is one TCR beta chain with its context. The source of the sample is a study of blood T cell repertoires in COVID-19. The age range of participants was about 18 to 90 years, with residence in about two dozen US areas. Clinical histories supplied by participants themselves formed the basis of cohort assignment. Recovered participants had two consecutive negative NP/OP PCR tests, healthcare professional clearance, or symptom resolution. The germline CDR1 and CDR2 sequences are LNHDA and SQIVND (reference sequence). The V gene lost 2 bases and the J gene lost 7 bases, with 9 bases spanning the gap. The length of the CDR3 is 12 residues. Source study methods: Using reference gene primer amplification, nucleated cell counts were estimated. The assay was immunoSEQ multiplex PCR, and TCRdb's table has in-frame clones only and misses some. The V and J calls and clone size were taken over from that table, and D and trimming were inferred from the DNA. Found here are over 150,000 clones, approximately 84% of them singletons; the top ten hold more than 2.5%.

The rearrangement uses TRBV19 and TRBJ2-7, with no clear D. The sequence was collected from a woman younger than 45 who had recovered from COVID-19. The sequencing sample was made of PBMCs or T cells enriched from blood (not recorded which). The CDR3 nucleotides read TGTGCCAGTAGTATACAGGATGGGGAGCAGTACTTC. Its translation: CASSIQDGEQYF.